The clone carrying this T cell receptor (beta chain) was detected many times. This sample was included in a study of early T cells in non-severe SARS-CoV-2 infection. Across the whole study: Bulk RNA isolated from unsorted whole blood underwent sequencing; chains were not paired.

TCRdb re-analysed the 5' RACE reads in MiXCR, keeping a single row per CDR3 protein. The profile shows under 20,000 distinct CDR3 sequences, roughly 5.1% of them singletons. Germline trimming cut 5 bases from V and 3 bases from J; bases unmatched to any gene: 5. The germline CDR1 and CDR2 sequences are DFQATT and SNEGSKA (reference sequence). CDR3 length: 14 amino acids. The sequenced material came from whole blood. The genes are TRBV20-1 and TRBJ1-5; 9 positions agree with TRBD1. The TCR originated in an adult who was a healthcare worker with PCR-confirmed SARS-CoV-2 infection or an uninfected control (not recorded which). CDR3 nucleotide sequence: TGCAGTGCTCTCCGGGACAGGGACAATCAGCCCCAGCATTTT. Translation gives CSALRDRDNQPQHF.